Here is one T cell receptor beta chain with its context. The data derive from a study of control samples from healthy donors and cancer patients. TCRdb keeps only in-frame clones here, not all; method: immunoSEQ multiplex PCR. The repertoire holds 100,000 to 150,000 clones, with 93% as singletons. CDR1 SGHRS and CDR2 YFSETQ come from the germline V gene. The germline V and J ends were trimmed by 1 base and 1 base, with 15 bases remaining between them. This CDR3 contains 17 residues. The gene calls are TRBV5-1 and TRBJ2-1, with D unresolved. The sample taken for sequencing was PBMCs. This TCR came from a man aged 50-59 years with head and neck cancer. CDR3 sequence (DNA): TGCGCCAGCAGCTTGTGGGCCGGCCTCTCATCCTACAATGAGCAGTTCTTC. Its translation: CASSLWAGLSSYNEQFF.